This T cell receptor beta chain was identified during a study of T cell responses to AZD1222 COVID-19 vaccine. Study conclusions and caveats: Along spike, vaccine-associated CD4 TCRs were found throughout, with dominance at 160-218 and 743-854. Per reports, nearly half of all spike-specific TCRs target regions that are unmutated in variants. White British people made up most donors, females outnumbered males, and clonal diversity was possibly underestimated. Two AZD1222 administrations were followed by greater Spike-specific TCR breadth and depth.

Concerning this clone: What it recognizes is unknown.

The data were produced by immunoSEQ multiplex PCR, yet TCRdb's version contains in-frame clones alone and is incomplete. Of fewer than 70,000 clones in the sample, 70% to 90% are singletons; the top ten hold around 5%. V lost 2 bases to trimming and J lost 0 bases; unmatched junction nucleotides: 1. The CDR3 consists of 15 residues. From germline, CDR1 is SGHTA and CDR2 FQGTGA. The V gene is TRBV7-3, the J gene TRBJ1-3, with 7 nucleotides matching TRBD1. The sequence came from an adult in good health. The material sequenced was peripheral blood, taken on day 0 of AZD1222 vaccination. CDR3 sequence: CASSLAGGSGNTIYF. As DNA, the CDR3 is TGTGCCAGCAGCTTAGCAGGGGGCTCTGGAAACACCATATATTTT.